The present T cell receptor beta chain was sequenced within a study of blood T cell repertoires in COVID-19. Study information: Acute and convalescent COVID-19 samples came from the United States, Italy and Spain. Nucleic acid was either cDNA or gDNA, and it came from T cells, B-cell-depleted T cells, or PBMCs.

As originally analysed: It was from reference gene primer amplification that nucleated cell counts were estimated. Clones were read by immunoSEQ multiplex PCR, and TCRdb kept only the in-frame ones, dropping some. V, J and clone size derive from that table, while D and trimming were established from the DNA sequence. The table records 90,000 to 140,000 clones, roughly 76% of them present only once. Sequenced input: peripheral blood. The receptor comes from a woman aged 70-85 years with acute or convalescent COVID-19.

The CDR3 spells CASSLAGIVTEKLFF. The DNA for the CDR3 is TGCGCCAGCAGCTTGGCGGGGATCGTAACGGAAAAACTGTTTTTT. The chain has TRBV5-1 and TRBJ1-4; no reliable D call. Germline lookup yields CDR1 SGHRS and CDR2 YFSETQ. The CDR3 runs 15 residues. V gave up 0 bases and J gave up 8 bases, with 14 bases separating them.